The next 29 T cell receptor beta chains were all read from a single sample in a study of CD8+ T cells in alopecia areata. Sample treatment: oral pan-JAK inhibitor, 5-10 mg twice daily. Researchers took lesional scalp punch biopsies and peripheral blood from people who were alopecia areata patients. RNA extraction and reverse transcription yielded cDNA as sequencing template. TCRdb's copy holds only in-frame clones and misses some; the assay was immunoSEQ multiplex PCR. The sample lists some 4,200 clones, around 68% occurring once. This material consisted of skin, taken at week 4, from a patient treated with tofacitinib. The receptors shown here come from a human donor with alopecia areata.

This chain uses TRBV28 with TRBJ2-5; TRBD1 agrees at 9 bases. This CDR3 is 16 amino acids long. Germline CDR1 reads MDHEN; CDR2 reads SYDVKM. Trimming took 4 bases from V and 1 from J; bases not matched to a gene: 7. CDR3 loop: CASSYRQGVVQETQYF. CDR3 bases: TGTGCCAGCAGTTATCGACAGGGGGTTGTCCAAGAGACCCAGTACTTC. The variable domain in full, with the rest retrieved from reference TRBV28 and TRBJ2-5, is DVKVTQSSRYLVKRTGEKVFLECVQDMDHENMFWYRQDPGLGLRLIYFSYDVKMKEKGDIPEGYSVSREKKERFSLILESASTNQTSMYLCASSYRQGVVQETQYFGPGTRLLVL.

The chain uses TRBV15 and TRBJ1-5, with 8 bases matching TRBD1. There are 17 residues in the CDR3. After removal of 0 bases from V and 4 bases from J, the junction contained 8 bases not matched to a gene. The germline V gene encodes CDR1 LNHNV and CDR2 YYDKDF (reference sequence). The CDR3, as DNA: TGTGCCACCAGCAGAGATGAGCAGGGGGCATGGAATCAGCCCCAGCATTTT. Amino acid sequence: CATSRDEQGAWNQPQHF.

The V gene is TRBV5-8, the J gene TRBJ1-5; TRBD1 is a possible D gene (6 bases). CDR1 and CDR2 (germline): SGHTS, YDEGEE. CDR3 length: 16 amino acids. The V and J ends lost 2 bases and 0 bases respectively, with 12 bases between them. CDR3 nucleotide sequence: TGTGCCAGCAGCTTATCGGGGGCAGTTAGCAATCAGCCCCAGCATTTT. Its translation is CASSLSGAVSNQPQHF.

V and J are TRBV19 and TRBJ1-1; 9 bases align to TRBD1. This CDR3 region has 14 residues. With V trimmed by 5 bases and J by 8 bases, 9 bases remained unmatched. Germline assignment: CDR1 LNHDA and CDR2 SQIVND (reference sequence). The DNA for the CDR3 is TGTGCCAGTAGTGGCCGACAGGGGGTTTGGGAAGCTTTCTTT. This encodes CASSGRQGVWEAFF.

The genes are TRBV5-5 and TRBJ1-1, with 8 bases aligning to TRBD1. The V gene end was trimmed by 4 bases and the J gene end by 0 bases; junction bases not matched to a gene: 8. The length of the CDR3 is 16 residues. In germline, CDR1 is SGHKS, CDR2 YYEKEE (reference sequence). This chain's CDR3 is CASSRTPGQVNTEAFF. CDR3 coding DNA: TGTGCCAGCAGCAGAACCCCGGGACAGGTGAACACTGAAGCTTTCTTT. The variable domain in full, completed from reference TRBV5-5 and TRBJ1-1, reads DAGVTQSPTHLIKTRGQQVTLRCSPISGHKSVSWYQQVLGQGPQFIFQYYEKEERGRGNFPDRFSARQFPNYSSELNVNALLLGDSALYLCASSRTPGQVNTEAFFGQGTRLTVV.

The CDR3 protein is CASSPSWGSGEAFF. The CDR3 DNA reads as TGTGCCAGCTCACCAAGTTGGGGATCAGGTGAAGCTTTCTTT. This chain joins TRBV18 and TRBJ1-1; unclear D gene. The V gene lost 2 bases and the J gene lost 7 bases, with 14 bases spanning the gap. This CDR3 has 14 amino acids. Germline-derived CDR1 and CDR2 are KGHSH and LQKENI. The variable domain in full, with the rest retrieved from reference TRBV18 and TRBJ1-1, is NAGVMQNPRHLVRRRGQEARLRCSPMKGHSHVYWYRQLPEEGLKFMVYLQKENIIDESGMPKERFSAEFPKEGPSILRIQQVVRGDSAAYFCASSPSWGSGEAFFGQGTRLTVV.

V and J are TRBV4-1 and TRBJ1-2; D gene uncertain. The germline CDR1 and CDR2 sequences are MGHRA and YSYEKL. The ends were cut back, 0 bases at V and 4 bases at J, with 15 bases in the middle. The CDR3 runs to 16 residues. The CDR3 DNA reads TGCGCCAGCAGCCAAGATTCTCGGGGTATGGGCTATGGCTACACCTTC. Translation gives CASSQDSRGMGYGYTF.

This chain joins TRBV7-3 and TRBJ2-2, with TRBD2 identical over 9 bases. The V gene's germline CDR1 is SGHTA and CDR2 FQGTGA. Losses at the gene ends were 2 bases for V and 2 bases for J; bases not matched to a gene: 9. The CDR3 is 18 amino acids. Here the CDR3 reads CASSLYASGTTNTGELFF. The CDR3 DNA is TGTGCCAGCAGCTTATATGCTAGCGGGACTACTAACACCGGGGAGCTGTTTTTT.

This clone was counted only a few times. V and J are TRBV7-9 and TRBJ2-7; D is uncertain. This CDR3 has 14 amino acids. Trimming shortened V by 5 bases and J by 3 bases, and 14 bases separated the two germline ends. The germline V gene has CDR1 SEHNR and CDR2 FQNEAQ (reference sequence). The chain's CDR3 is CASSSGGNYYEQYF. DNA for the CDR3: TGTGCCAGCAGCAGTGGTGGCAATTACTACGAGCAGTACTTC.

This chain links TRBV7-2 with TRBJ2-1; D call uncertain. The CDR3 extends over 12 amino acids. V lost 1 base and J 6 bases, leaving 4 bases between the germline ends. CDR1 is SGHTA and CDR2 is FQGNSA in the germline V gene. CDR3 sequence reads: CASSLGRNEQFF. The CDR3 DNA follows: TGTGCCAGCAGCTTAGGTCGCAATGAGCAGTTCTTC. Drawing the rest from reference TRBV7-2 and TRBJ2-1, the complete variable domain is GAGVSQSPSNKVTEKGKDVELRCDPISGHTALYWYRQSLGQGLEFLIYFQGNSAPDKSGLPSDRFSAERTGGSVSTLTIQRTQQEDSAVYLCASSLGRNEQFFGPGTRLTVL.

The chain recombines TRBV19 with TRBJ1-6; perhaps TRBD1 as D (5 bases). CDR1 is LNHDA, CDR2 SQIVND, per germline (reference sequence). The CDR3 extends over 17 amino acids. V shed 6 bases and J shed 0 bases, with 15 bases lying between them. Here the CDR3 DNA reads TGTGCCAGTAGCTCTGGGACGGGAAGCTCCTATAATTCACCCCTCCACTTT. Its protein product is CASSSGTGSSYNSPLHF.

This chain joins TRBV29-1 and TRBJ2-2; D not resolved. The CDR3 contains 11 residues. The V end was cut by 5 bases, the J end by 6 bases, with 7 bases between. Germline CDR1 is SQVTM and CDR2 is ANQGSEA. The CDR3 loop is CSVRVSGELFF. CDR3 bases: TGCAGCGTTAGAGTCTCCGGGGAGCTGTTTTTT.

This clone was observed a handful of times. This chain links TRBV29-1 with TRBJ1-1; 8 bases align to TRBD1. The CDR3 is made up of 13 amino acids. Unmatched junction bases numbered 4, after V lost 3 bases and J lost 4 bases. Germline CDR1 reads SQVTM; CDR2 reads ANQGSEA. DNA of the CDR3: TGCAGCGTTGAGGGGGACAGGTTCACTGAAGCTTTCTTT. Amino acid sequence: CSVEGDRFTEAFF.

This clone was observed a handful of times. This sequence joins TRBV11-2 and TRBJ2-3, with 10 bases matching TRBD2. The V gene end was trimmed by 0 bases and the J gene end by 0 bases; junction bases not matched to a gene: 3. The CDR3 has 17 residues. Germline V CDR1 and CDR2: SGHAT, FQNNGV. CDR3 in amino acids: CASSLERTSGSTDTQYF. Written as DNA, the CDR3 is TGTGCCAGCAGCTTAGAGAGGACTAGCGGCAGCACAGATACGCAGTATTTT. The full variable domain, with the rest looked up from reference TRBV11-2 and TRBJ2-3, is EAGVAQSPRYKIIEKRQSVAFWCNPISGHATLYWYQQILGQGPKLLIQFQNNGVVDDSQLPKDRFSAERLKGVDSTLKIQPAKLEDSAVYLCASSLERTSGSTDTQYFGPGTRLTVL.

CDR3 sequence reads: CASSLRQILYEQYF. The CDR3 DNA follows: TGTGCCAGCAGCCTCAGACAGATACTATACGAGCAGTACTTC. The V gene is TRBV5-5, the J gene TRBJ2-7; possibly TRBD1 for D (5 bases). V was cut by 4 bases and J by 4 bases, with 15 bases left in between. Germline loops: CDR1 SGHKS, CDR2 YYEKEE (reference sequence). This CDR3 is built from 14 residues.

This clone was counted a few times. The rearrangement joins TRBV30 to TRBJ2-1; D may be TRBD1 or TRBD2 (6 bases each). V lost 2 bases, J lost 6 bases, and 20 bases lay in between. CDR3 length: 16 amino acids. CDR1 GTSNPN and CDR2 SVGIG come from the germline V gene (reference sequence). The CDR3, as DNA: TGTGCCTGGAGTCCAGGGGACTTCCAGGGGTTCAATGAGCAGTTCTTC. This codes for CAWSPGDFQGFNEQFF.

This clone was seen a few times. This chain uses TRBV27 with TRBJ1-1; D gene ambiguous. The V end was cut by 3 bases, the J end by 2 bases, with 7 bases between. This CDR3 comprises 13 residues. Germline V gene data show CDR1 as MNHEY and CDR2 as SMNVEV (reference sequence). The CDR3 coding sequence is TGTGCCAGCAGTTTGTTAGGAAACACTGAAGCTTTCTTT. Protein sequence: CASSLLGNTEAFF.

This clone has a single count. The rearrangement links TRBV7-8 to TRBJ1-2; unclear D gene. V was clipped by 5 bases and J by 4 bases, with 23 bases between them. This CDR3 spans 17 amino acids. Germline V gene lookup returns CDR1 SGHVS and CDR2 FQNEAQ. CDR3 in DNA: TGTGCCAGCAGCGGTGTTCTGCTTACCCGAAAGACCTATGGCTACACCTTC. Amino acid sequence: CASSGVLLTRKTYGYTF.

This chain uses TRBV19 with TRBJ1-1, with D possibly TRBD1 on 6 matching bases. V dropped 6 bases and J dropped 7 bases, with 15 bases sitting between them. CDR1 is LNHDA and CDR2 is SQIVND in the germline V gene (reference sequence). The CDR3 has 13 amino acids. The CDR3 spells CASRPTGRSEAFF. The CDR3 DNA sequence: TGTGCCAGTAGACCAACAGGGCGCAGTGAAGCTTTCTTT. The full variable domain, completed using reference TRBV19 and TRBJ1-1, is DGGITQSPKYLFRKEGQNVTLSCEQNLNHDAMYWYRQDPGQGLRLIYYSQIVNDFQKGDIAEGYSVSREKKESFPLTVTSAQKNPTAFYLCASRPTGRSEAFFGQGTRLTVV.

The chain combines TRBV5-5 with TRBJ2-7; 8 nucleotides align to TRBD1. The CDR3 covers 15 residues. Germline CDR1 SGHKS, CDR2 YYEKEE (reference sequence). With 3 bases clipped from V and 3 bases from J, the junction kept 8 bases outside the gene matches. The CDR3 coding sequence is TGTGCCAGCAGCTCCGGGCCGGGACAGGTCTACGAGCAGTACTTC. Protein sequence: CASSSGPGQVYEQYF.

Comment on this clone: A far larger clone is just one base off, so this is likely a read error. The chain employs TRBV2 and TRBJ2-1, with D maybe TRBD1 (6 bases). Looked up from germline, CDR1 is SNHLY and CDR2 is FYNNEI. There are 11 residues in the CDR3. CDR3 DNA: TGTGTCACCTATGGACAGAATGAGCAGTTCTTC. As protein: CVTYGQNEQFF. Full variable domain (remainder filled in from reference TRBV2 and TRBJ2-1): EPEVTQTPSHQVTQMGQEVILRCVPISNHLYFYWYRQILGQKVEFLVSFYNNEISEKSEIFDDQFSVERPDGSNFTLKIRSTKLEDSAMYFCVTYGQNEQFFGPGTRLTVL.

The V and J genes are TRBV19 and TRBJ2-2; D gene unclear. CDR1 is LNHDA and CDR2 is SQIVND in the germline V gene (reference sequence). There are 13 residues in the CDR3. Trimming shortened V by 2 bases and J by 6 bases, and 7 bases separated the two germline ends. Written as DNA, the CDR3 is TGTGCCAGTAGTATATCGGTCTCCGGGGAGCTGTTTTTT. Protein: CASSISVSGELFF.

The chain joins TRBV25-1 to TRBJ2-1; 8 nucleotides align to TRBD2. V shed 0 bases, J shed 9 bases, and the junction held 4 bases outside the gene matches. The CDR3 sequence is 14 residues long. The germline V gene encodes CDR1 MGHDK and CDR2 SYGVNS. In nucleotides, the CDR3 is TGTGCCAGCAGTGAATACGACCGGGAGGGTGAGCAGTTCTTC. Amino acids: CASSEYDREGEQFF.

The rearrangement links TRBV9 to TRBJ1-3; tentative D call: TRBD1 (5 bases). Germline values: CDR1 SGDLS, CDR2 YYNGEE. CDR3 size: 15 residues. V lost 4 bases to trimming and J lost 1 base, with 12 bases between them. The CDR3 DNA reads TGTGCCAGCAGCCCCCAGGCAGGGTCTGGAAACACCATATATTTT. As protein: CASSPQAGSGNTIYF.

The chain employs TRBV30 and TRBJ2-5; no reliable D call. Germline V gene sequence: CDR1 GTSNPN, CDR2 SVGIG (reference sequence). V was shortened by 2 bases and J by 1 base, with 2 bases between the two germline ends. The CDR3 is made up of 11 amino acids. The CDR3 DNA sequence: TGTGCCTGGAGTACCCAAGAGACCCAGTACTTC. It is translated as CAWSTQETQYF.

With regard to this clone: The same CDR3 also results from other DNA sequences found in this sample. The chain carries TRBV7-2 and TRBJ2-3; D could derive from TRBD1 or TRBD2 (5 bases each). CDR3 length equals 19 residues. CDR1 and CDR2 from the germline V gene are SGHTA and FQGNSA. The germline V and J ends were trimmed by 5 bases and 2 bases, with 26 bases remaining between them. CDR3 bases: TGTGCCAGCAGCCCGCCACCTACTTTTCCGGGACCCCTCACAGATACGCAGTATTTT. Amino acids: CASSPPPTFPGPLTDTQYF. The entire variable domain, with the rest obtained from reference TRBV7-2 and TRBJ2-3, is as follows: GAGVSQSPSNKVTEKGKDVELRCDPISGHTALYWYRQSLGQGLEFLIYFQGNSAPDKSGLPSDRFSAERTGGSVSTLTIQRTQQEDSAVYLCASSPPPTFPGPLTDTQYFGPGTRLTVL.

The CDR3, as DNA: TGTGCCAGCAGCGTAGAGGTGGGAGGGTACCAAGAGACCCAGTACTTC. It specifies CASSVEVGGYQETQYF. The V gene is TRBV9, the J gene TRBJ2-5, with 7 bases fitting TRBD2. The CDR3 sequence is 16 residues long. J gave up 0 bases and V 0 bases, and 5 bases lay outside the gene matches. CDR1 and CDR2 from the germline V gene are SGDLS and YYNGEE.

CDR3: CSVEGGYNEQFF. The CDR3 DNA is TGCAGCGTTGAGGGGGGATACAATGAGCAGTTCTTC. The chain carries TRBV29-1 and TRBJ2-1; possibly TRBD2 for D (6 bases). Deletions cut 3 bases from V and 4 bases from J, with 7 bases between. The CDR3 sequence is 12 residues long. In germline, CDR1 is SQVTM, CDR2 ANQGSEA.

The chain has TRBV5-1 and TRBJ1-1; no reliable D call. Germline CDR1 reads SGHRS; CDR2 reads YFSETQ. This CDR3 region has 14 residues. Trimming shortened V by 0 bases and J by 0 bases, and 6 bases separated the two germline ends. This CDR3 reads CASSLELMNTEAFF. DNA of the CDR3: TGCGCCAGCAGCTTGGAACTGATGAACACTGAAGCTTTCTTT. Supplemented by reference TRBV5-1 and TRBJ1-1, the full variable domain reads KAGVTQTPRYLIKTRGQQVTLSCSPISGHRSVSWYQQTPGQGLQFLFEYFSETQRNKGNFPGRFSGRQFSNSRSEMNVSTLELGDSALYLCASSLELMNTEAFFGQGTRLTVV.